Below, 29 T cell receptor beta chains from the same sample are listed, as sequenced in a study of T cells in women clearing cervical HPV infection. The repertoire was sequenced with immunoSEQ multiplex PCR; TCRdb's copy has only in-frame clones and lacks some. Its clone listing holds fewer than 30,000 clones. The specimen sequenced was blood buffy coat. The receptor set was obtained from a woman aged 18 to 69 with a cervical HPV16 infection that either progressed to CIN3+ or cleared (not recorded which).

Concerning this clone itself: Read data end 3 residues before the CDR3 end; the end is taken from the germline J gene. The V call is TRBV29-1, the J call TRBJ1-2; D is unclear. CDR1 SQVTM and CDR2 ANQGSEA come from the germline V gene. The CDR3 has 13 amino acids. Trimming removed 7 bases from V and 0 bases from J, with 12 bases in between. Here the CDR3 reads CSALRLANYGYTF. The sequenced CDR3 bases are TGCAGCGCTCTTCGGTTGGCTAACTATGGC.

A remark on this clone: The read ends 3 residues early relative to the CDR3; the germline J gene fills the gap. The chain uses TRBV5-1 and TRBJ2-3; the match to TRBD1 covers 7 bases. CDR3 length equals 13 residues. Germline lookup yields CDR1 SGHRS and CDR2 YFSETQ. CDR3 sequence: CASSLDTTGTQYF. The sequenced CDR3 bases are TGCGCCAGCAGCTTGGATACGACAGGGACG.

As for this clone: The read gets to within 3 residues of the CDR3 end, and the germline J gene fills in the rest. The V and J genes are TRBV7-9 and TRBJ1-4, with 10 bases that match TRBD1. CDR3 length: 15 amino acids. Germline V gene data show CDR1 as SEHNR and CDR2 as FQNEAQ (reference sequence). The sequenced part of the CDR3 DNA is TGTGCCAGCAGCAAACCGGGACAGGGGAATTCACCA. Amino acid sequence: CASSKPGQGNSP. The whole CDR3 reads CASSKPGQGNSPLFF.

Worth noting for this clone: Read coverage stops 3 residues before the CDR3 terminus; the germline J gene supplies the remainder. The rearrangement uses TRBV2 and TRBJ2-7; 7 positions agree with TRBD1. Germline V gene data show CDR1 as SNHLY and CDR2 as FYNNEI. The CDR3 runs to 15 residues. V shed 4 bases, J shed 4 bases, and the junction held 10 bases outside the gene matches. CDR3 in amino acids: CASSVIRDRKYEQYF. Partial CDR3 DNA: TGTGCCAGCAGTGTCATACGGGACAGAAAATACGAG.

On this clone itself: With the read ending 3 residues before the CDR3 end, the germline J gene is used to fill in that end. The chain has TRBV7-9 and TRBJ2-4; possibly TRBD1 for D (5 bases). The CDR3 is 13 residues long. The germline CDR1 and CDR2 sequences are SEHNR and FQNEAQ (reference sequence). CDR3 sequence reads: CASSLQGPYGQYF. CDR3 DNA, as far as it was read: TGTGCCAGCAGCTTACAGGGTCCCTATGGT. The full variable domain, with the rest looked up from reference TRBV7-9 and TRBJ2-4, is DTGVSQNPRHKITKRGQNVTFRCDPISEHNRLYWYRQTLGQGPEFLTYFQNEAQLEKSRLLSDRFSAERPKGSFSTLEIQRTEQGDSAMYLCASSLQGPYGQYFGAGTRLSVL.

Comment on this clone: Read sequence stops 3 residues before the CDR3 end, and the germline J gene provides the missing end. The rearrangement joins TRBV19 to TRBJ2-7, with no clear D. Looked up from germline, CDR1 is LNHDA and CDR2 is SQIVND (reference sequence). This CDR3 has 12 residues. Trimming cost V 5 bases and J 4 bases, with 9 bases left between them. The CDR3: CASSGDIYEQYF. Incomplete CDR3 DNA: TGTGCCAGTAGTGGAGACATTTACGAG.

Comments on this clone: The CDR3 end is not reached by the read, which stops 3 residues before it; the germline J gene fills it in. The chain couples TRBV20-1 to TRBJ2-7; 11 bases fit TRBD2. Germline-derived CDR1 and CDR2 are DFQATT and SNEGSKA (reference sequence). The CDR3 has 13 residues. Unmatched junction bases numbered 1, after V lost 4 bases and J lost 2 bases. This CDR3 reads CSAIAGGPYEQYF. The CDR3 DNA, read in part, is TGCAGTGCTATAGCGGGAGGGCCCTACGAG.

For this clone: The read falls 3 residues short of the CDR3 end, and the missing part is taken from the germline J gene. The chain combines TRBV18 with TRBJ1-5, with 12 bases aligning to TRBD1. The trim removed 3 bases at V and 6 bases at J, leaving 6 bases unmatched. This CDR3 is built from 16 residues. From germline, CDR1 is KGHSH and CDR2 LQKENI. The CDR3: CASSPTGTGGTQPQHF. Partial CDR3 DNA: TGTGCCAGCTCACCCACCGGGACAGGGGGCACTCAGCCC.

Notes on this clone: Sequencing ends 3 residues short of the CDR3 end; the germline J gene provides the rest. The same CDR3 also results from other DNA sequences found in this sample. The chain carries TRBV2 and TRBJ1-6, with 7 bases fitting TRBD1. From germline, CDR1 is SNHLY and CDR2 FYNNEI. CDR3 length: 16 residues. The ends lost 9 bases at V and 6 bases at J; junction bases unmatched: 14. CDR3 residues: CASSVTRTGVNSPLHF. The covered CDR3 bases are TGTGCCAGTAGCGTCACCCGGACAGGTGTTAATTCACCC.

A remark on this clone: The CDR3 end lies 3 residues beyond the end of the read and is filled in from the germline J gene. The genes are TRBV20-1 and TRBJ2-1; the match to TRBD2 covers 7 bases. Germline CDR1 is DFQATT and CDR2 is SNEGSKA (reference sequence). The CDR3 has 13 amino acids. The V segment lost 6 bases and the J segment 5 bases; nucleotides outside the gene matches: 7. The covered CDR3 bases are TGCAGTGCCACTGGACTAGATCACAATGAG. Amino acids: CSATGLDHNE. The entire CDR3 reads CSATGLDHNEQFF.

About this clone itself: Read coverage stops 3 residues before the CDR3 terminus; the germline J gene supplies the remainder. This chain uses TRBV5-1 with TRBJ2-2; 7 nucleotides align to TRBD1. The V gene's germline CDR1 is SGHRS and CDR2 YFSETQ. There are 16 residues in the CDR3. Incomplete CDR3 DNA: TGCGCCAGTTGGGGCAGGGGGTCGGCTGGGGCCAACGTG. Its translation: CASWGRGSAGANV. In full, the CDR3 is CASWGRGSAGANVLFF.

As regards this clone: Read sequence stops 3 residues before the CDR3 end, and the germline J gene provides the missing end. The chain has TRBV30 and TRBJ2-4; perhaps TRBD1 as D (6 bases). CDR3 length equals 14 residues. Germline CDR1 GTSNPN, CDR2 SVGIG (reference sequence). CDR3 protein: CAWTLHRENYGQYF. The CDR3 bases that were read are TGTGCCTGGACCCTTCACAGGGAAAACTATGGT.

CDR3 DNA (partial): TGCGCCAGCAGCGACCCCTTTGCAGGGGAGGGGGGC. Its protein product is CASSDPFAGEGG. The full-length CDR3 reads as CASSDPFAGEGGYTF. V and J are TRBV5-1 and TRBJ1-2; possibly TRBD1 for D (6 bases). The CDR3 end is not reached by the read, which stops 3 residues before it; the germline J gene fills it in. Per germline, CDR1 SGHRS and CDR2 YFSETQ. The CDR3 is 15 residues long.

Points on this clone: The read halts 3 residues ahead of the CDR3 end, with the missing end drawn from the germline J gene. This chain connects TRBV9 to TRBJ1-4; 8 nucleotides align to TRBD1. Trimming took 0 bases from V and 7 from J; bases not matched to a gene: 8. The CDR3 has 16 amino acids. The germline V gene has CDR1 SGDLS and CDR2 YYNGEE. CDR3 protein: CASSVGSRGPTEKLFF. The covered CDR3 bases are TGTGCCAGCAGCGTAGGGTCCAGGGGGCCAACTGAAAAA.

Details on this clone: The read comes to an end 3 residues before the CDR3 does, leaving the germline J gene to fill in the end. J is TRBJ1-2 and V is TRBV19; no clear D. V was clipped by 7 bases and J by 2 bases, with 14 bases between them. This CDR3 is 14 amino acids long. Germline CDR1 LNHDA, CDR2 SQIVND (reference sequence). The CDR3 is CASTTWATNYGYTF. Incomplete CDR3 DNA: TGTGCCAGTACCACTTGGGCTACGAACTATGGC. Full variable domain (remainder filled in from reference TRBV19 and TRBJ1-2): DGGITQSPKYLFRKEGQNVTLSCEQNLNHDAMYWYRQDPGQGLRLIYYSQIVNDFQKGDIAEGYSVSREKKESFPLTVTSAQKNPTAFYLCASTTWATNYGYTFGSGTRLTVV.

CDR3 DNA, as far as it was read: TGTGCCAGCAGCTTACAGGCAGCCACAGATACG. It encodes CASSLQAATDT. The CDR3 in its entirety is CASSLQAATDTQYF. The chain combines TRBV7-9 with TRBJ2-3; D gene unclear. The sequence runs out 3 residues before the end of the CDR3; the remainder is reconstructed from the germline J gene. The CDR3 is 14 amino acids. Looked up from germline, CDR1 is SEHNR and CDR2 is FQNEAQ (reference sequence). The V end was cut by 2 bases, the J end by 2 bases, with 8 bases between. The full variable domain, in which reference TRBV7-9 and TRBJ2-3 provide the parts outside the CDR3, is DTGVSQNPRHKITKRGQNVTFRCDPISEHNRLYWYRQTLGQGPEFLTYFQNEAQLEKSRLLSDRFSAERPKGSFSTLEIQRTEQGDSAMYLCASSLQAATDTQYFGPGTRLTVL.

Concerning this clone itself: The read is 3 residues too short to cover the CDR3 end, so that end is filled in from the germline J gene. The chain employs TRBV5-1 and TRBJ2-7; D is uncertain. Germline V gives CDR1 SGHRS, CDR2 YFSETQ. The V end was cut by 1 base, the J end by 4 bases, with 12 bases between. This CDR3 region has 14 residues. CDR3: CASSLYPETYEQYF. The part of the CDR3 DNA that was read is TGCGCCAGCAGCTTGTACCCGGAGACTTACGAG.

The covered CDR3 bases are TGTGCCAGCAGTGGCCGGGGGACGAATCAGCCC. This encodes CASSGRGTNQP. The entire CDR3 sequence reads CASSGRGTNQPQHF. J is TRBJ1-5 and V is TRBV6-1, with D perhaps TRBD1 (5 bases). The missing CDR3 end, 3 residues past where the read stops, is filled in from the germline J gene. The CDR3 sequence is 14 residues long. V dropped 4 bases and J dropped 4 bases, with 11 bases sitting between them. The germline V gene encodes CDR1 MNHNS and CDR2 SASEGT.

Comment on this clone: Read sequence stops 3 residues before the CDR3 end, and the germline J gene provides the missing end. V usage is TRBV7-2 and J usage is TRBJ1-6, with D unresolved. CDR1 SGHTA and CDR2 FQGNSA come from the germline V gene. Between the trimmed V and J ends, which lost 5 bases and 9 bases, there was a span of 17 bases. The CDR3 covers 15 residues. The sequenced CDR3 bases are TGTGCCAGCAGCGCGGGCACTCTTTCTTTTTCACCC. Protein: CASSAGTLSFSP. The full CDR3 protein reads CASSAGTLSFSPLHF.

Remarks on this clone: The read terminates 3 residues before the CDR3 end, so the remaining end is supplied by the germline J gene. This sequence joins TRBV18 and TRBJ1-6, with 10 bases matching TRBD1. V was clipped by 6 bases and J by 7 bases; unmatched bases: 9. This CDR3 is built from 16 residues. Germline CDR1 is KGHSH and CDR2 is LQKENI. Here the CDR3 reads CASSQQWTGGNSPLHF. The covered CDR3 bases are TGTGCCAGCTCCCAACAATGGACAGGGGGGAATTCACCC.

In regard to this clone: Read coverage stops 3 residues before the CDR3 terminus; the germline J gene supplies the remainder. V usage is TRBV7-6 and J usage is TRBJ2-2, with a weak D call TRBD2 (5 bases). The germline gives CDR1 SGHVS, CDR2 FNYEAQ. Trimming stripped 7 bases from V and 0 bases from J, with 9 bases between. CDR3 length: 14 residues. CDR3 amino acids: CASKPAANTGELFF. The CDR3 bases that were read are TGTGCCAGCAAACCAGCGGCGAACACCGGGGAG.

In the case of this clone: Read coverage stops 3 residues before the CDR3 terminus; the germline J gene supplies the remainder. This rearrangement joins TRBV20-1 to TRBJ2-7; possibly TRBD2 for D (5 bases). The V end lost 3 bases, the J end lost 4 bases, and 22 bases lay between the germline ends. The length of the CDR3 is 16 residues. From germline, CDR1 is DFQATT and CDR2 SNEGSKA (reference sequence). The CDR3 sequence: CSASGIERSGLYEQYF. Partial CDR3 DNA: TGCAGTGCTAGTGGAATAGAGAGGAGCGGCCTATACGAG.

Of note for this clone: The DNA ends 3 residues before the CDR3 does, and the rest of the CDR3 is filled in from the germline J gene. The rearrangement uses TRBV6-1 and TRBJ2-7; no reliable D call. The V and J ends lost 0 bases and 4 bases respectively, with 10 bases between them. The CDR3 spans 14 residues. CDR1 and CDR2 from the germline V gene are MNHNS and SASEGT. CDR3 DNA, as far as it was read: TGTGCCAGCAGTGAAGCCCGACATTGGTACGAG. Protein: CASSEARHWYE. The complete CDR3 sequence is CASSEARHWYEQYF.

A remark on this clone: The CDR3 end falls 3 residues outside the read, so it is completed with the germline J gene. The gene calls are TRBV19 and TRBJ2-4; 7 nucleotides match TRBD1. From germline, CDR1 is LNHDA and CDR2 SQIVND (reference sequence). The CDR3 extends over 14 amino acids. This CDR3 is CASSQEQGFRGQYF. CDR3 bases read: TGTGCCAGTAGTCAAGAACAGGGGTTCCGGGGT. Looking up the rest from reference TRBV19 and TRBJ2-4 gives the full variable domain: DGGITQSPKYLFRKEGQNVTLSCEQNLNHDAMYWYRQDPGQGLRLIYYSQIVNDFQKGDIAEGYSVSREKKESFPLTVTSAQKNPTAFYLCASSQEQGFRGQYFGAGTRLSVL.

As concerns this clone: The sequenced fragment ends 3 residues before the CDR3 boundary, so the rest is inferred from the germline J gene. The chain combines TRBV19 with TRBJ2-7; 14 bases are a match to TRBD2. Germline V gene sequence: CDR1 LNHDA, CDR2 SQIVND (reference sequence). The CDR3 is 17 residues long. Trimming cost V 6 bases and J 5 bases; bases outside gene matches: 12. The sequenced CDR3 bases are TGTGCCAGTAGCAAAACCGGGACTAGCGGGAGAGCGGACGAG. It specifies CASSKTGTSGRADE. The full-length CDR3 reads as CASSKTGTSGRADEQYF. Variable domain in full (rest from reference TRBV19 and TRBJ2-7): DGGITQSPKYLFRKEGQNVTLSCEQNLNHDAMYWYRQDPGQGLRLIYYSQIVNDFQKGDIAEGYSVSREKKESFPLTVTSAQKNPTAFYLCASSKTGTSGRADEQYFGPGTRLTVT.

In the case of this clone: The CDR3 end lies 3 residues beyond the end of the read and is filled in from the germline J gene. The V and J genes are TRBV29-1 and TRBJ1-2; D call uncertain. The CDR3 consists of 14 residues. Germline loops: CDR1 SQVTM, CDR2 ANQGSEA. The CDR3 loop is CSVVGGRAIYDYTF. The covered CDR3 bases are TGCAGCGTTGTGGGCGGGAGGGCGATCTACGAC.

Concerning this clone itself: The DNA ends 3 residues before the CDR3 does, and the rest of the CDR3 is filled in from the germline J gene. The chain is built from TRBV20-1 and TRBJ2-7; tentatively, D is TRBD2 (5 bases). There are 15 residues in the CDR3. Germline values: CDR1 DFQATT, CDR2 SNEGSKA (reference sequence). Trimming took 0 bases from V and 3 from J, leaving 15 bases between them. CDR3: CSARDWAADYYEQYF. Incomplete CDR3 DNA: TGCAGTGCTAGAGATTGGGCAGCCGACTACTACGAG.

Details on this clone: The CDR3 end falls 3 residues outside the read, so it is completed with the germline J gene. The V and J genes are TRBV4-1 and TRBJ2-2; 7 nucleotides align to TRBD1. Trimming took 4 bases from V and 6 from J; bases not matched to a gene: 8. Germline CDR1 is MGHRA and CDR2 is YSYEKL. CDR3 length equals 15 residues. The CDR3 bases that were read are TGCGCCAGCAGCCCGAGGACAGGCCGACCCGGGGAG. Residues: CASSPRTGRPGE. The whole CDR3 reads CASSPRTGRPGELFF.

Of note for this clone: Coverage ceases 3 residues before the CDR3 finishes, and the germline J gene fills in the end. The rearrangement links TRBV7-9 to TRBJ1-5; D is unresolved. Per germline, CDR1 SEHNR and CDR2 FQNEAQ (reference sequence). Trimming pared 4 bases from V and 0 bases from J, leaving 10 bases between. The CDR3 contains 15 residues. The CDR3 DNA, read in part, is TGTGCCAGCAGCTCAGCAGGTTTTAGCAATCAGCCC. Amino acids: CASSSAGFSNQP. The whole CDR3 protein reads CASSSAGFSNQPQHF.